Listed here are 25 T cell receptor beta chains from one sample, sequenced in a study of T-cell reconstitution after alpha-beta-depleted transplantation in children. Unique molecular identifiers were incorporated into the prepared TCRbeta library. MiXCR, applied by TCRdb to the PCR reads, yields one record per CDR3 protein. The sample has almost 500,000 distinct CDR3 sequences; roughly an eighth are singletons. Sample: PBMCs from the stem cell graft donor, taken from the stem cell graft. These receptors all stem from a human donor who donated a stem cell graft to a child with combined immunodeficiency.

On this clonotype: This may arise from a read error, as a much more abundant clone is one base away. Without the conserved terminal phenylalanine or tryptophan, this CDR3 likely stems from a read error. J is TRBJ2-1 and V is TRBV20-1, with TRBD2 matching 10 bases. This CDR3 contains 16 residues. The V gene's germline CDR1 is DFQATT and CDR2 SNEGSKA (reference sequence). Unmatched junction bases numbered 7, after V lost 0 bases and J lost 5 bases. CDR3 in DNA: TGCAGTGCTAGAGACCCCGGACTAGCGGCTAACAATGAGCAGTTCTCC. Protein product: CSARDPGLAANNEQFS.

In its sample, this clonotype was seen many times. This chain uses TRBV27 with TRBJ2-1, with D tentatively TRBD1 or TRBD2 (5 bases each). CDR1 is MNHEY and CDR2 is SMNVEV in the germline V gene (reference sequence). Trimming cost V 3 bases and J 8 bases, with 14 bases left between them. This CDR3 contains 14 residues. The CDR3 region is CASSFSAGSDEQFF. The CDR3 nucleotides are TGTGCCAGCAGTTTCTCGGCAGGGAGCGATGAGCAGTTCTTC.

This clonotype has just a few counts. The chain carries TRBV7-3 and TRBJ2-6; maybe TRBD2 (5 bases). Looked up from germline, CDR1 is SGHTA and CDR2 is FQGTGA. This CDR3 contains 18 residues. Deletions cut 5 bases from V and 0 bases from J, with 17 bases between. The CDR3 nucleotides are TGTGCCAGCAGCCTATTCGGCGGGCTCCCCTCTGGGGCCAACGTCCTGACTTTC. It specifies CASSLFGGLPSGANVLTF.

The chain recombines TRBV29-1 with TRBJ2-5; D is unclear. Looked up from germline, CDR1 is SQVTM and CDR2 is ANQGSEA. The ends were cut back, 4 bases at V and 2 bases at J, with 8 bases in the middle. The length of the CDR3 is 12 residues. CDR3 protein: CSVGASQETQYF. The CDR3 nucleotides read TGCAGCGTTGGGGCTTCTCAAGAGACCCAGTACTTC.

This clonotype was seen a few times. One end of the junction is discordant with germline, which a read error may explain. The chain carries TRBV7-3 and TRBJ2-5; TRBD2 agrees at 11 bases. The CDR3 has 19 residues. Germline CDR1 reads SGHTA; CDR2 reads FQGTGA. The CDR3 nucleotides are TGTGCCAGCAGCCCCAAGACTAGCGGGACGCTCGATTTCCAAGAGACCCAGTATTTC. Protein: CASSPKTSGTLDFQETQYF.

This clonotype appeared a few times. The rearrangement uses TRBV12-3 or TRBV12-4 and TRBJ1-5, with D possibly matching TRBD1 (6 bases). Trimming took off 3 bases at V and 0 bases at J, with 15 bases between the two ends. The CDR3 runs to 17 residues. The CDR3: CASSFRQGSLSNQPQHF. The CDR3 DNA follows: TGTGCCAGCAGTTTCCGGCAGGGGAGTCTTAGCAATCAGCCCCAGCATTTT.

The chain recombines TRBV7-2 with TRBJ2-2; 9 bases are shared with TRBD1. The CDR3 sequence is 15 residues long. The germline gives CDR1 SGHTA, CDR2 FQGNSA. Trimming at V came to 6 bases and at J to 7 bases, leaving 9 bases not matched to a gene. CDR3 coding DNA: TGTGCCAGCAGACGTTGGACAGGGGTCGGCGGGGAGCTGTTTTTT. Protein sequence: CASRRWTGVGGELFF.

The V call is TRBV29-1, the J call TRBJ2-1; 8 bases line up with TRBD2. Looked up from germline, CDR1 is SQVTM and CDR2 is ANQGSEA. V was pared by 5 bases and J by 8 bases, with 11 bases of the junction left unmatched. CDR3 length: 14 amino acids. This CDR3 is CSVRTGGNRHEQFF. As DNA, the CDR3 is TGCAGCGTTCGGACGGGAGGGAATAGGCATGAGCAGTTCTTC.

This chain uses TRBV5-1 with TRBJ1-6; no clear D. Germline CDR1 is SGHRS and CDR2 is YFSETQ. V lost 4 bases to trimming and J lost 6 bases, with 8 bases between them. The CDR3 has 13 residues. The CDR3 nucleotides are TGCGCCAGCAGCGTCGACATTAATTCACCCCTCCACTTT. Translated, it gives CASSVDINSPLHF.

This clonotype has just a few counts. The rearrangement links TRBV5-5 to TRBJ2-7; D may be TRBD1 or TRBD2 (6 bases each). V shed 0 bases and J shed 2 bases, with 9 bases lying between them. Germline V CDR1 and CDR2: SGHKS, YYEKEE (reference sequence). This CDR3 contains 14 residues. The CDR3 sequence is CASSLAGATYEQYF. CDR3 nucleotides: TGTGCCAGCAGCTTGGCGGGGGCCACCTACGAGCAGTACTTC.

The chain employs TRBV20-1 and TRBJ1-1; 9 nucleotides match TRBD1. V shed 0 bases and J 7 bases; nucleotides not matched to a gene: 3. This CDR3 is 13 amino acids long. Germline V gene data show CDR1 as DFQATT and CDR2 as SNEGSKA (reference sequence). The CDR3 loop reads CSARDGTGNEAFF. DNA of the CDR3: TGCAGTGCTAGAGATGGGACAGGGAATGAAGCTTTCTTT.

This chain links TRBV19 with TRBJ2-5; 9 bases are a match to TRBD1. V dropped 4 bases and J dropped 6; count of bases not matched to a gene: 6. CDR1 is LNHDA and CDR2 is SQIVND in the germline V gene (reference sequence). The CDR3 contains 14 residues. CDR3: CASSNGQGKKTQYF. The CDR3 region has the DNA TGTGCCAGTAGTAATGGACAGGGGAAAAAGACCCAGTACTTC.

This clonotype turned up a few times. The J gene is TRBJ1-6, the V gene TRBV7-3, with D perhaps TRBD1 (5 bases). Germline assignment: CDR1 SGHTA and CDR2 FQGTGA. V was cut by 5 bases and J by 7 bases, with 18 bases left in between. The CDR3 is 16 amino acids. The CDR3 reads CASSLTGDTGNSPLHF. CDR3 DNA sequence: TGTGCCAGCAGCCTCACAGGAGATACGGGGAATTCACCCCTCCACTTT.

The chain carries TRBV20-1 and TRBJ2-5; 8 bases match TRBD1. V dropped 3 bases and J dropped 2; count of bases not matched to a gene: 11. CDR1 and CDR2 from the germline V gene are DFQATT and SNEGSKA (reference sequence). The CDR3 spans 16 residues. CDR3 amino acids: CSASSRQGAHQETQYF. In nucleotides, the CDR3 is TGCAGTGCTAGTTCTCGGCAGGGGGCGCATCAAGAGACCCAGTACTTC.

This clonotype was counted only a few times. V gene TRBV9 combines with J gene TRBJ2-2, with 11 positions matching TRBD2. The germline V gene has CDR1 SGDLS and CDR2 YYNGEE. V gave up 1 base and J gave up 3 bases; unmatched junction bases: 5. The CDR3 covers 17 residues. The CDR3 spells CASSVRTSGQYTGELFF. CDR3 DNA sequence: TGTGCCAGCAGCGTAAGGACTAGCGGGCAGTACACCGGGGAGCTGTTTTTT.

This clonotype was detected ten times or more. The chain carries TRBV29-1 and TRBJ2-7; D is ambiguous. V was pared by 0 bases and J by 6 bases, with 12 bases between. The V gene's germline CDR1 is SQVTM and CDR2 ANQGSEA. The CDR3 contains 13 residues. CDR3 in amino acids: CSVEDQWAGEQYF. CDR3 DNA: TGCAGCGTTGAAGATCAGTGGGCCGGCGAGCAGTACTTC.

There are a few counts of this clonotype. The V call is TRBV9, the J call TRBJ2-1; 9 nucleotides match TRBD1. CDR1 and CDR2 (germline): SGDLS, YYNGEE. The CDR3 contains 16 residues. Trimming took 3 bases from V and 4 from J; bases not matched to a gene: 8. The CDR3 spells CASSDGTGFLYNEQFF. The CDR3 nucleotides read TGTGCCAGCAGCGACGGGACAGGGTTTTTGTACAATGAGCAGTTCTTC.

V is TRBV5-1 and J is TRBJ2-6; maybe TRBD1 (6 bases). This CDR3 spans 19 amino acids. Trimming pared 3 bases from V and 4 bases from J, leaving 23 bases between. Germline CDR1 and CDR2: SGHRS and YFSETQ. The chain's CDR3 is CASSSPWDTFGLGANVLTF. The CDR3 DNA follows: TGCGCCAGCAGCTCCCCCTGGGACACCTTCGGGCTCGGGGCCAACGTCCTGACTTTC.

This sequence joins TRBV7-2 and TRBJ1-5, with D uncertain. V was pared by 1 base and J by 0 bases, with 13 bases between. This CDR3 is 17 amino acids long. Germline V gene data show CDR1 as SGHTA and CDR2 as FQGNSA. The CDR3 region is CASSLGGGLDSNQPQHF. CDR3 DNA sequence: TGTGCCAGCAGCTTAGGGGGAGGATTAGATAGCAATCAGCCCCAGCATTTT.

This clonotype was seen repeatedly, ten times or more. CDR3 coding DNA: TGTGCCACCAGCAGTCCGTGGACTAGCGGGCTTTACAATGAGCAGTTCTTC. Residues: CATSSPWTSGLYNEQFF. The chain has TRBV15 and TRBJ2-1; 11 bases are a match to TRBD2. CDR3 length: 17 residues. CDR1 LNHNV and CDR2 YYDKDF come from the germline V gene (reference sequence). V lost 3 bases, J lost 4 bases, and 8 bases stayed unmatched.

The V and J genes are TRBV2 and TRBJ2-1; D gene uncertain. The CDR3 is 13 amino acids. In germline, CDR1 is SNHLY, CDR2 FYNNEI. Trimming stripped 6 bases from V and 3 bases from J, with 9 bases between. The CDR3 spells CASRVTVYNEQFF. The CDR3 nucleotides are TGTGCCAGCAGAGTGACGGTCTACAATGAGCAGTTCTTC.

This clonotype was detected only a few times. J is TRBJ1-1 and V is TRBV30; no reliable D call. CDR1 is GTSNPN, CDR2 SVGIG, per germline (reference sequence). The CDR3 runs 13 residues. V dropped 0 bases and J dropped 5 bases, with 10 bases sitting between them. DNA of the CDR3: TGTGCCTGGAGTGTACGACTTGAGACTGAAGCTTTCTTT. Translation: CAWSVRLETEAFF.

This clonotype was seen at least ten times. The chain combines TRBV24-1 with TRBJ2-4, with TRBD2 as a possible D gene (5 bases). The CDR3 is 15 amino acids. V was trimmed by 10 bases and J by 0 bases, leaving 15 bases between them. Germline loops: CDR1 KGHDR, CDR2 SFDVKD. DNA of the CDR3: TGTGCCACGCCATCGGAGGTCCTAGCCAAAAACATTCAGTACTTC. It yields the protein CATPSEVLAKNIQYF.

At least ten counts were recorded for this clonotype. The chain recombines TRBV7-2 with TRBJ2-1, with TRBD2 matching over 10 bases. In germline, CDR1 is SGHTA, CDR2 FQGNSA. V shed 4 bases, J shed 7 bases, and the junction held 4 bases outside the gene matches. There are 14 residues in the CDR3. The CDR3, as DNA: TGTGCCAGCAGCTCTAGCGGGAGAGGTAATGAGCAGTTCTTC. Translated, it gives CASSSSGRGNEQFF. Combining the CDR3 with reference TRBV7-2 and TRBJ2-1 gives the whole variable domain GAGVSQSPSNKVTEKGKDVELRCDPISGHTALYWYRQSLGQGLEFLIYFQGNSAPDKSGLPSDRFSAERTGGSVSTLTIQRTQQEDSAVYLCASSSSGRGNEQFFGPGTRLTVL.

This clonotype was counted between two and nine times. The chain employs TRBV5-6 and TRBJ2-7; D may be TRBD1 (6 bases). V was clipped by 4 bases and J by 0 bases, with 14 bases between them. The CDR3 loop spans 15 amino acids. The germline CDR1 and CDR2 sequences are SGHDT and YYEEEE. Here the CDR3 DNA reads TGTGCCAGCAGCCCGGTGGGGGCGAACTCCTACGAGCAGTACTTC. This encodes CASSPVGANSYEQYF.